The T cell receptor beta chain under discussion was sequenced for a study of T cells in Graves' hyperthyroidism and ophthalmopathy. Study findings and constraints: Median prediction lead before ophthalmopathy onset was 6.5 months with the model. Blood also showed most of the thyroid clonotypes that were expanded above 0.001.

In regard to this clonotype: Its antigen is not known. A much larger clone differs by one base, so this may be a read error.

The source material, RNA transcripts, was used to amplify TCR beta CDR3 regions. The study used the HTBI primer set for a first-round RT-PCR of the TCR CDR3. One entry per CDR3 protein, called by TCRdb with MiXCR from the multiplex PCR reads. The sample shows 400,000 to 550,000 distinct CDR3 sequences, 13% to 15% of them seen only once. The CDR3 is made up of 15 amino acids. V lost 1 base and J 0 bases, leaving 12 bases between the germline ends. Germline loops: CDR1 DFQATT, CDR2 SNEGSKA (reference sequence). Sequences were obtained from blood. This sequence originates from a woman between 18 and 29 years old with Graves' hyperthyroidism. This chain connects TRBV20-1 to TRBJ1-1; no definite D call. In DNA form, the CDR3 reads TGCAGTGCTAGAGTTCGCAACGGGTTGAACACTGAAGCTTTCTTT. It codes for CSARVRNGLNTEAFF.